This record looks at one T cell receptor beta chain sequence and its context. V lost 1 base, J lost 3 bases, and 16 bases lay in between. Germline lookup yields CDR1 SGHVS and CDR2 FQNEAQ. The CDR3 consists of 16 residues. The repertoire was sequenced with immunoSEQ multiplex PCR; TCRdb's copy has only in-frame clones and lacks some. The profile shows 90,000 to 100,000 clones, just under 95% of them singletons. The data are from a study of T cell changes during pregnancy in multiple sclerosis. The sequencing here drew on peripheral blood, taken in the first trimester of pregnancy. The V and J genes are TRBV7-8 and TRBJ2-7; D gene ambiguous. The sequence derives from a female donor with multiple sclerosis, enrolled in a pregnancy study. Here the CDR3 reads CASSLGPLVRVYEQYF. CDR3 bases: TGTGCCAGCAGCTTAGGCCCGCTCGTCCGAGTCTACGAGCAGTACTTC. The whole variable domain, filled in from reference TRBV7-8 and TRBJ2-7, reads GAGVSQSPRYKVAKRGQDVALRCDPISGHVSLFWYQQALGQGPEFLTYFQNEAQLDKSGLPSDRFFAERPEGSVSTLKIQRTQQEDSAVYLCASSLGPLVRVYEQYFGPGTRLTVT.